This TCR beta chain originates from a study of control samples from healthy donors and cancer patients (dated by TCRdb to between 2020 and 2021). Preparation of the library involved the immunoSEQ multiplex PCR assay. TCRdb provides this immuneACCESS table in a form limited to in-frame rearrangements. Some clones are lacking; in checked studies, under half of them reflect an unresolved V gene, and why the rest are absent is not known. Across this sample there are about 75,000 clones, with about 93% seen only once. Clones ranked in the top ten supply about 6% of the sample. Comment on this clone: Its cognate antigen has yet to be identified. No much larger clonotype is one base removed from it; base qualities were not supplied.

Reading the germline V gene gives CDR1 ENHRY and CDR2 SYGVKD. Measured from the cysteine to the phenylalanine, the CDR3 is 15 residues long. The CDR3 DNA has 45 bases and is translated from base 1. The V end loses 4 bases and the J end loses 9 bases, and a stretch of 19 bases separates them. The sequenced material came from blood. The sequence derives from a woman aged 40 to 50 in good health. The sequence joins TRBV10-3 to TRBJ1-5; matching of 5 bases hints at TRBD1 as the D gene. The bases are TGTGCCATCAGTGTCCAGGGTAGGCTCCCAGGGCCCCAGCATTTT. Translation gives CAISVQGRLPGPQHF.